The sequence of this TCR beta chain was determined in a study of cytotoxic CD8 clonotypes in ibrutinib-treated CLL. Overall study: Responses: 24 partial, 2 complete; after median about 70 months, around 14 stayed remitted, around 12 progressed.

The assay was immunoSEQ multiplex PCR, and TCRdb's table has in-frame clones only and misses some. The sample has some 70,000 clones, over 75% seen once; the top ten hold approximately 3%. Around 2 micrograms of genomic DNA from cryopreserved PBMCs went into TCR beta libraries. CDR1 and CDR2 (germline): MNHEY, SMNVEV (reference sequence). CDR3 length equals 16 residues. After removal of 6 bases from V and 7 bases from J, the junction contained 13 bases not matched to a gene. The study's findings and limits: The clonality went up when patients responded to ibrutinib and dropped back toward baseline at progression. Investigators sampled sustained-remission and progressing patients at differing times.

Regarding this clone: Its antigen is not identified.

The material sequenced was PBMCs, taken after 12 months of ibrutinib treatment. The clonotype originates from a human donor with chronic lymphocytic leukemia. This chain joins TRBV27 and TRBJ1-4; 8 bases are a match to TRBD1. The CDR3 nucleotides read TGTGCCAGCAGCTCCTTAGGGCAGGGGGCTCTTGAAAAACTGTTTTTT. Protein sequence: CASSSLGQGALEKLFF.